Each of the 4 T cell receptor beta chains below was sequenced from the same sample in a study of T cell repertoires in cytomegalovirus infection. TCRdb fed the reads into MiXCR, producing one record per CDR3 protein. The table records about 230,000 distinct CDR3 sequences, 20% to 25% of them present only once. The sequenced material came from CD8+ T cells from PBMCs. The receptors here all came from a human donor in good health (CMV status not recorded). Some clones in this sample may be carry-over from other donors' samples.

This clonotype was recorded at least ten times. This chain uses TRBV7-2 with TRBJ1-4; 7 bases match TRBD1. This CDR3 is built from 14 residues. Trimming cost V 6 bases and J 8 bases; bases outside gene matches: 9. The germline gives CDR1 SGHTA, CDR2 FQGNSA. CDR3 region: CASRPGQRGEKLFF. The CDR3 DNA reads TGTGCCAGCAGGCCGGGACAGAGGGGGGAAAAACTGTTTTTT.

This clonotype has a count of ten or more. The gene calls are TRBV7-2 and TRBJ2-1; 7 nucleotides line up with TRBD2. The V and J ends lost 3 bases and 12 bases, in that order; junction bases with no gene match: 5. The CDR3 runs to 12 residues. Germline V gene sequence: CDR1 SGHTA, CDR2 FQGNSA. The DNA for the CDR3 is TGTGCCAGCAGCTTCACTAGCGAAGGGCAGTTCTTC. Protein sequence: CASSFTSEGQFF.

The chain carries TRBV20-1 and TRBJ1-1; D call uncertain. Trimming stripped 2 bases from V and 6 bases from J, with 13 bases between. The CDR3 consists of 13 residues. In germline, CDR1 is DFQATT, CDR2 SNEGSKA (reference sequence). For the CDR3, the DNA is TGCAGTGCTAGACAAACCAACCGGCCTGAAGCTTTCTTT. It encodes CSARQTNRPEAFF.

This clonotype was found a few times. This sequence joins TRBV28 and TRBJ2-1, with D maybe TRBD2 (5 bases). The V gene's germline CDR1 is MDHEN and CDR2 SYDVKM. Trimming took off 7 bases at V and 6 bases at J, with 19 bases between the two ends. This CDR3 region has 15 residues. DNA of the CDR3: TGTGCCAGCACCGCAGCACGGGGTCATCGCAATGAGCAGTTCTTC. This translates into CASTAARGHRNEQFF.